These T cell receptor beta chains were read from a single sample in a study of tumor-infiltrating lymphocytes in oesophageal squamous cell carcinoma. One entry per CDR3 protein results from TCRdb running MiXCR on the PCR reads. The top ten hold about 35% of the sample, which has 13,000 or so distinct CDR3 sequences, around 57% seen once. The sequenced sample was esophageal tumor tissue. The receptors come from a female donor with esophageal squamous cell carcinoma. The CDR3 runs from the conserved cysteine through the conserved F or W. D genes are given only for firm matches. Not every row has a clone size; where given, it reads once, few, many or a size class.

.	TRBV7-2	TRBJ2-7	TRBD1	CASSSGQVSYEQYF	TGTGCCAGCAGCTCCGGACAGGTCTCCTACGAGCAGTACTTC
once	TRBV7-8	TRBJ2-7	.	CASSPYYEQYF	TGTGCCAGCAGCCCCTACTACGAGCAGTACTTC
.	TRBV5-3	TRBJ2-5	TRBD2	CASTLWRGGGETQYF	TGTGCCAGCACCCTCTGGCGGGGGGGCGGGGAGACCCAGTACTTC
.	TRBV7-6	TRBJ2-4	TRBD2	CASSLLPGLAGDTQYF	TGTGCCAGCAGCCTACTCCCGGGACTAGCGGGAGATACGCAGTACTTC
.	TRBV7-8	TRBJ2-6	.	CASSLRRRGGISGANVLTF	TGTGCCAGCAGCCTGCGTCGGAGAGGCGGTATCTCTGGGGCCAACGTCCTGACTTTC
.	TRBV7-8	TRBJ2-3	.	CASSLTGSDTQYF	TGTGCCAGCAGCTTAACAGGTTCAGATACGCAGTATTTT
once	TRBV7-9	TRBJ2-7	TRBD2	CASSPPGTSVEQYF	TGTGCCAGCAGCCCCCCCGGGACTAGCGTCGAGCAGTACTTC
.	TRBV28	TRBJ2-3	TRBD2	CASSYSGASRTDTQYF	TGTGCCAGCAGCTATAGCGGGGCCTCGAGGACAGATACGCAGTATTTT
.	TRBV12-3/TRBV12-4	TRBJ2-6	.	CASSSPGANVLTF	TGTGCCAGCAGTTCCCCTGGGGCCAACGTCCTGACTTTC
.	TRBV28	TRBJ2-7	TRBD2	CASSRAGVGYEQYF	TGTGCCAGCAGTCGAGCGGGAGTTGGGTACGAGCAGTACTTC
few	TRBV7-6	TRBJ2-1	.	CASSPGGEQFF	TGTGCCAGCAGCCCCGGTGGCGAGCAGTTCTTC